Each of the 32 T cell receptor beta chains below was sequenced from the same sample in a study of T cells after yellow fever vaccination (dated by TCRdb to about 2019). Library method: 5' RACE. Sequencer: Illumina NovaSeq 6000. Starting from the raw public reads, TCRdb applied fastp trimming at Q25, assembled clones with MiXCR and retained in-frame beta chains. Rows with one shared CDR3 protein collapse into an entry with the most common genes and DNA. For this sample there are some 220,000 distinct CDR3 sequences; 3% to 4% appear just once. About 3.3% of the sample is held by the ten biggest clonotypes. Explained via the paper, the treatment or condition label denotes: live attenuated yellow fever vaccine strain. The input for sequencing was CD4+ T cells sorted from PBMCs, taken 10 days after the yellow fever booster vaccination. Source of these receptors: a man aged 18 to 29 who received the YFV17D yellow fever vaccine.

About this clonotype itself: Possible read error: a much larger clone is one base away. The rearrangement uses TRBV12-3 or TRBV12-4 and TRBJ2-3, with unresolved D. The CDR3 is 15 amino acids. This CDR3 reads CDSSPPDPHTDTQYF. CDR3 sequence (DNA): TGTGACAGCAGCCCCCCGGATCCCCACACAGATACGCAGTATTTT.

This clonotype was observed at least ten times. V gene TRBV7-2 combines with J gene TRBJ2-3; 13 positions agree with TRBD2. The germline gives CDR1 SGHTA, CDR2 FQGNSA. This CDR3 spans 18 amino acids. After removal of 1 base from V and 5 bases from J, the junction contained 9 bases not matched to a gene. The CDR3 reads CASSLVIGLAGALDTQYF. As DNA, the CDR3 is TGTGCCAGCAGCTTAGTTATCGGACTAGCGGGGGCGTTAGATACGCAGTATTTT.

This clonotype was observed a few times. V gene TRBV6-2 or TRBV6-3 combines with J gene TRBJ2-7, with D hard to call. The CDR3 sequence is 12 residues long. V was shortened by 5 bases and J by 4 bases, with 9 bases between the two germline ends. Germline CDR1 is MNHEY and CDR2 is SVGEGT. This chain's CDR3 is CASSTDTYEQYF. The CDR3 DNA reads TGTGCCAGCAGTACCGACACATACGAGCAGTACTTC.

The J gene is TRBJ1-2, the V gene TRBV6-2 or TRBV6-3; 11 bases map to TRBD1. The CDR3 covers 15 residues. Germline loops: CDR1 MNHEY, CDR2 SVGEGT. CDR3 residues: CALRSGTGGNYGYTF. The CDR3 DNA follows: TGTGCTCTCAGATCCGGGACAGGGGGTAACTATGGCTACACCTTC.

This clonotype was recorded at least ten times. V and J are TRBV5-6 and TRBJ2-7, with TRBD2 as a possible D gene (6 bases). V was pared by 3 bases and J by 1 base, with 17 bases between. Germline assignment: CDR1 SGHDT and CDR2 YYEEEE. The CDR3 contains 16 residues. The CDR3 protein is CASSSWRAGNSYEQYF. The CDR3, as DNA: TGTGCCAGCAGCTCATGGAGGGCAGGGAATTCCTACGAGCAGTACTTC.

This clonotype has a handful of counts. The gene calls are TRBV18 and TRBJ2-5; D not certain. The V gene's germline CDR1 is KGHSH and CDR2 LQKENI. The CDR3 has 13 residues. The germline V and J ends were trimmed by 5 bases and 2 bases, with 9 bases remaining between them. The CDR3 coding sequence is TGTGCCAGCTCAGTAGGGTTGCAAGAGACCCAGTACTTC. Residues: CASSVGLQETQYF.

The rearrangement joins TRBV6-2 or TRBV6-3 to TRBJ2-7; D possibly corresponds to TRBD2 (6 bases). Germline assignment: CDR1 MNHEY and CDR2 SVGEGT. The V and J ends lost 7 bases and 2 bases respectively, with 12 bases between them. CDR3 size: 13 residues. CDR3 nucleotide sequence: TGTGCCAGCAATGGAATAGCGGCCTACGAGCAGTACGTC. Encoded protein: CASNGIAAYEQYV.

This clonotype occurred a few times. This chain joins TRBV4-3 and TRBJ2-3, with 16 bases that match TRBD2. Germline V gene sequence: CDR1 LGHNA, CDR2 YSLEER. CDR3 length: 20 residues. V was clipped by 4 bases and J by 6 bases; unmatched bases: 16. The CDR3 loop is CASSLHPGLAGGSLRDTQYF. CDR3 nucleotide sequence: TGCGCCAGCAGCCTCCATCCGGGACTAGCGGGGGGGAGTCTCCGGGATACGCAGTATTTT.

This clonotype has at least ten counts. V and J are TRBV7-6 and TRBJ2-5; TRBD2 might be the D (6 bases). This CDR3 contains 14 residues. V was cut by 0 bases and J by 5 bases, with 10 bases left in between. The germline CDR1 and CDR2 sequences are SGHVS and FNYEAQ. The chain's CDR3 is CASSLAQGGETQYF. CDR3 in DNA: TGTGCCAGCAGCTTAGCTCAGGGAGGCGAGACCCAGTACTTC.

The CDR3 coding sequence is TGCAGCGTTGCTGGACAGGGTGGTGTTGACACTGAAGCTTTCTTT. Its protein is CSVAGQGGVDTEAFF. This chain joins TRBV29-1 and TRBJ1-1; 8 bases fit TRBD1. V lost 4 bases, J lost 3 bases, and 10 bases stayed unmatched. Germline V CDR1 and CDR2: SQVTM, ANQGSEA. The CDR3 has 15 residues.

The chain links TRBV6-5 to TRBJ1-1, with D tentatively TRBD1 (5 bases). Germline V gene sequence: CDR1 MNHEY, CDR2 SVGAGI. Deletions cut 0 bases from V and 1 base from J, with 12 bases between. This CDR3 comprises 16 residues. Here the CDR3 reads CASSYSGEVKNTEAFF. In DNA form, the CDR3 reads TGTGCCAGCAGTTACTCAGGGGAGGTCAAGAACACTGAAGCTTTCTTT.

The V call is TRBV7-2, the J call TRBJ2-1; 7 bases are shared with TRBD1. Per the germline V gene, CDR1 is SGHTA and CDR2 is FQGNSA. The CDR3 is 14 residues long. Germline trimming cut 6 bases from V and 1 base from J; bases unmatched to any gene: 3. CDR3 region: CASSRQGSYNEQFF. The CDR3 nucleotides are TGTGCCAGCAGTCGACAGGGATCCTACAATGAGCAGTTCTTC.

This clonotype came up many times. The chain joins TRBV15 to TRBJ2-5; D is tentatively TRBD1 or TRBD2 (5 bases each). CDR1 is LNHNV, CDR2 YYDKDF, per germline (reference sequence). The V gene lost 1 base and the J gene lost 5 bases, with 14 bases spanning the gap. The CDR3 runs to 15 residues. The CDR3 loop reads CATSRGSPGTETQYF. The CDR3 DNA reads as TGTGCCACCAGCAGAGGTTCACCAGGGACCGAGACCCAGTACTTC.

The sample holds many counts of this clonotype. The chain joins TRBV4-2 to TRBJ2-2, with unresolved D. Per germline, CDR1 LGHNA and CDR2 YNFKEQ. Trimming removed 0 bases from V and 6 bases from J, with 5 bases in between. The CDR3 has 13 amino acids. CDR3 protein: CASSQDRPGELFF. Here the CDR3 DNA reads TGTGCCAGCAGCCAAGACAGGCCCGGGGAGCTGTTTTTT.

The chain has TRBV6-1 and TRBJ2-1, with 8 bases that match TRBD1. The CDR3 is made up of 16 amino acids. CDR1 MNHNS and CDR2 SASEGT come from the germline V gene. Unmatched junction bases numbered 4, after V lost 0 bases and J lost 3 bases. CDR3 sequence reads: CASSEAPGGNYNEQFF. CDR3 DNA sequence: TGTGCCAGCAGTGAAGCCCCAGGGGGCAACTACAATGAGCAGTTCTTC.

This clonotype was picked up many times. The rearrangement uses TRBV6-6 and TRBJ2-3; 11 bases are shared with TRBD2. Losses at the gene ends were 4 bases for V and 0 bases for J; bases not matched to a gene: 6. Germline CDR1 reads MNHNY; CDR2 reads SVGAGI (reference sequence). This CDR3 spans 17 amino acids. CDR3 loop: CASSFARLAGSTDTQYF. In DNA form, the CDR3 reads TGTGCCAGCAGTTTCGCACGACTAGCGGGGAGCACAGATACGCAGTATTTT.

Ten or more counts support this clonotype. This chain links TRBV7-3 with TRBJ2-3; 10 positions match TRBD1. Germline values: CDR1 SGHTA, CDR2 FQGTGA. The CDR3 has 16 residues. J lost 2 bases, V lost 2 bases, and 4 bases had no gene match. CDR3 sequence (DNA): TGTGCCAGCAGCTTATCCGGGACAGGGGTCACAGATACGCAGTATTTT. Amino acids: CASSLSGTGVTDTQYF.

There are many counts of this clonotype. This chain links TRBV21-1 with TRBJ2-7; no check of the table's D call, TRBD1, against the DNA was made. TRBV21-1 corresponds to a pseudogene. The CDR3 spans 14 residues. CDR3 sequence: CASSPGQGSYEQYF. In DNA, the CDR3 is TGTGCCAGCAGCCCCGGACAGGGCTCTTACGAGCAGTACTTC.

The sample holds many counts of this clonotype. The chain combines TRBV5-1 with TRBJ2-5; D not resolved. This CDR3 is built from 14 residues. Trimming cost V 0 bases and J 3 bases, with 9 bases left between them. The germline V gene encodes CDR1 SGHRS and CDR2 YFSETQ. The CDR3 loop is CASSLANQKETQYF. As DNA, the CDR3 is TGCGCCAGCAGCTTGGCCAACCAGAAAGAGACCCAGTACTTC.

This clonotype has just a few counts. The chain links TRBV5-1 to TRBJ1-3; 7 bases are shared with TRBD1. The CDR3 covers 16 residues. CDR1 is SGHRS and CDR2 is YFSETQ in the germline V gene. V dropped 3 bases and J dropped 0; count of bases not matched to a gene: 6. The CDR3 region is CASSWTGQTSGNTIYF. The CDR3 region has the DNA TGCGCCAGCAGCTGGACGGGACAGACCTCTGGAAACACCATATATTTT.

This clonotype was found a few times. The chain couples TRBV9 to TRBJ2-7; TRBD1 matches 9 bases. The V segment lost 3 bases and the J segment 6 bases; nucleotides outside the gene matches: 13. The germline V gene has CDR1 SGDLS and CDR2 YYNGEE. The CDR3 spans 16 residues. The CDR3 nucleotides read TGTGCCAGCAGCGGGAAAGCGGGACAGGGAAGGGGCGAGCAGTACTTC. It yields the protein CASSGKAGQGRGEQYF.

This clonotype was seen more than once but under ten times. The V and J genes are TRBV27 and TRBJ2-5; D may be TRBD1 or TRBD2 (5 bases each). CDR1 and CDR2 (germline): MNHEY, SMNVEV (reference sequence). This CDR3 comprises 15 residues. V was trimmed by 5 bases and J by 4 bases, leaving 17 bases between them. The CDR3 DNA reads TGTGCCAGCAGTACCGGGACGTTCCGTACAGAGACCCAGTACTTC. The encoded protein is CASSTGTFRTETQYF.

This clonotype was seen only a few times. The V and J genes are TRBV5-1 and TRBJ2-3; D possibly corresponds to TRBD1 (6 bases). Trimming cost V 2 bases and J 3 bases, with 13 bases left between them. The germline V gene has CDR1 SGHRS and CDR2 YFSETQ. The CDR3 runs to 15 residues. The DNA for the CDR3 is TGCGCCAGCAGCTTTTCTCAGGGGCGTACAGATACGCAGTATTTT. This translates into CASSFSQGRTDTQYF.

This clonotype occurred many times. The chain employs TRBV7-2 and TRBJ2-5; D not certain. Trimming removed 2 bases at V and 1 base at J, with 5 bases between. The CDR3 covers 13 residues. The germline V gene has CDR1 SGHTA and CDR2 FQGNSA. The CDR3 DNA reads TGTGCCAGCAGCTTATCCCCCCAAGAGACCCAGTACTTC. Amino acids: CASSLSPQETQYF.

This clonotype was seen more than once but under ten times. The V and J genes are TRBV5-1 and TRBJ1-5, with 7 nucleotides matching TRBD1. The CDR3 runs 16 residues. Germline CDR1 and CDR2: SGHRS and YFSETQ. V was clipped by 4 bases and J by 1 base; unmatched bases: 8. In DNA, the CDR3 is TGCGCCAGCAGCCTGAATACAGGGGAAAGCAATCAGCCCCAGCATTTT. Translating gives CASSLNTGESNQPQHF.

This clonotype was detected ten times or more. The CDR3 sequence: CASSPLAMAYEQYV. In nucleotides, the CDR3 is TGTGCCAGCAGCCCTCTAGCTATGGCCTACGAGCAGTACGTC. This chain joins TRBV7-9 and TRBJ2-7; D possibly corresponds to TRBD2 (5 bases). Trimming removed 5 bases at V and 2 bases at J, with 13 bases between. The CDR3 is made up of 14 amino acids. Germline CDR1 reads SEHNR; CDR2 reads FQNEAQ (reference sequence).

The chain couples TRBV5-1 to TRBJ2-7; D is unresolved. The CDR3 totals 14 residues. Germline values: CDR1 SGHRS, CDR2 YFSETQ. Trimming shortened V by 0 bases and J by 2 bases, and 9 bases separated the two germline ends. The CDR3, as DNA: TGCGCCAGCAGCTTGGGAGACGGAGCCTACGAGCAGTACGTC. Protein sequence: CASSLGDGAYEQYV.

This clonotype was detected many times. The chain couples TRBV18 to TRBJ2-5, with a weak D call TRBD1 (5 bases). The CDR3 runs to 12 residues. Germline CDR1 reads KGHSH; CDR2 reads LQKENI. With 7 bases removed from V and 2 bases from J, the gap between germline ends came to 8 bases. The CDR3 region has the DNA TGTGCCAGCTTCAGGGAACAAGAGACCCAGTACTTC. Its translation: CASFREQETQYF. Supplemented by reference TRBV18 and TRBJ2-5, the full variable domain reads NAGVMQNPRHLVRRRGQEARLRCSPMKGHSHVYWYRQLPEEGLKFMVYLQKENIIDESGMPKERFSAEFPKEGPSILRIQQVVRGDSAAYFCASFREQETQYFGPGTRLLVL.

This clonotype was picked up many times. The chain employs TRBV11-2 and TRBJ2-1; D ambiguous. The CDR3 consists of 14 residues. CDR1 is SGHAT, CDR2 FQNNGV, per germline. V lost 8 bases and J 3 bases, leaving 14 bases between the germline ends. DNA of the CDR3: TGTGCCAGCCATTCGGGCAGGCGCTACAATGAGCAGTTCTTC. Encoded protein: CASHSGRRYNEQFF.

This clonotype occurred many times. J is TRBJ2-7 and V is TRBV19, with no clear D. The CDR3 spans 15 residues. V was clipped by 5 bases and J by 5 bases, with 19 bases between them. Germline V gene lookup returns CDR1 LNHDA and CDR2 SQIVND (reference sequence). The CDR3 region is CASSSSPIESHEQYF. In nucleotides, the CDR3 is TGTGCCAGTAGTTCCTCACCCATCGAAAGCCACGAGCAGTACTTC.

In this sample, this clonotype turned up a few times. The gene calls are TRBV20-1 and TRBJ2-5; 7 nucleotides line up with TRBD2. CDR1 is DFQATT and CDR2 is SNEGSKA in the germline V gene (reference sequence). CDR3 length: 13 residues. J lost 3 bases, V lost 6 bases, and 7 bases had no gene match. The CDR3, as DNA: TGCAGTGCGCCTGTCGCGGGGGAAGAGACCCAGTACTTC. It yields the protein CSAPVAGEETQYF.

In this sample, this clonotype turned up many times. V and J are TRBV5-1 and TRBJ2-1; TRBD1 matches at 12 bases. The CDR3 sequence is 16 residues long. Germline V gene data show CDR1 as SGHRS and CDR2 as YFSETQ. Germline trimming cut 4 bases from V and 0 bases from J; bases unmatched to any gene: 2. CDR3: CASSAGQGASYNEQFF. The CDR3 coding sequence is TGCGCCAGCAGCGCGGGACAGGGGGCCTCCTACAATGAGCAGTTCTTC.